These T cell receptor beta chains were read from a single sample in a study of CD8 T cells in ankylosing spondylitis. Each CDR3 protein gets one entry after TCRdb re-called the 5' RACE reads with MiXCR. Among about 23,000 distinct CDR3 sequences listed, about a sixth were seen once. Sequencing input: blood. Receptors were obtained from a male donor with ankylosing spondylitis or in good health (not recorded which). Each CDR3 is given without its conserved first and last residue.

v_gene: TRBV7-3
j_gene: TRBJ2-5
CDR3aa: ASSPTKGARETQY

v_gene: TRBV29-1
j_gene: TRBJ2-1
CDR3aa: SVGTGGYNEQF

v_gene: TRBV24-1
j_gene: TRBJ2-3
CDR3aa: ATSVQGPTDTQY

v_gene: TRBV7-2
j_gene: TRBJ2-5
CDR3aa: ASSRVGETQY

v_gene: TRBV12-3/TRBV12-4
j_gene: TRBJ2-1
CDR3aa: ASSPAGGPYNEQF

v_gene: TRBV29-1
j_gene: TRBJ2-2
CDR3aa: SGRNSDTGELF

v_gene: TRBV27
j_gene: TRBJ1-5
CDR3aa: ASSETWAMLSQH

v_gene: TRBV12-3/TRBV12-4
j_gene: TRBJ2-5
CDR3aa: ASSQHRTQY

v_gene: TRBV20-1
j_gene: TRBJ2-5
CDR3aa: SARGAGNRETQY

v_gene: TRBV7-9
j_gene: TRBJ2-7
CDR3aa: ASSTSGTSSYEQY

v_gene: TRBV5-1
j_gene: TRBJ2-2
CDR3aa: ASSFGTGTGELF

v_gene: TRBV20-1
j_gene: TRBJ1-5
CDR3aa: SARTGLGHQPQH

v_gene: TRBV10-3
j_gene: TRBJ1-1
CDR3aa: ATGQQNTEAF

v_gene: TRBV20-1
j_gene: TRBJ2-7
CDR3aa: SALQRERYEQY

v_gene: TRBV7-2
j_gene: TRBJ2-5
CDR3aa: ASRTGGRETQY

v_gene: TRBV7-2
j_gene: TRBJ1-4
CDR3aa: ASSFPDSNEKLF

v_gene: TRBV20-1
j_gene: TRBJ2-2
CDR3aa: SAKGDRRNTGELF

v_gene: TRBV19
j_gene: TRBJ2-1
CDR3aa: ASSIDAVAGEQF

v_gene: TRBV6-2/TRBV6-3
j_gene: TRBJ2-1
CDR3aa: ASSYRSGRYVEQF

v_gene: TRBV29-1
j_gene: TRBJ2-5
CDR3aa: SVVRTGTKETQY

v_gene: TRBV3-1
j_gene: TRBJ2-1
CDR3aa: ASSQDSLGEQF

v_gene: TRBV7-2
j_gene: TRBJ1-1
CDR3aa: ASSRVRANTEAF